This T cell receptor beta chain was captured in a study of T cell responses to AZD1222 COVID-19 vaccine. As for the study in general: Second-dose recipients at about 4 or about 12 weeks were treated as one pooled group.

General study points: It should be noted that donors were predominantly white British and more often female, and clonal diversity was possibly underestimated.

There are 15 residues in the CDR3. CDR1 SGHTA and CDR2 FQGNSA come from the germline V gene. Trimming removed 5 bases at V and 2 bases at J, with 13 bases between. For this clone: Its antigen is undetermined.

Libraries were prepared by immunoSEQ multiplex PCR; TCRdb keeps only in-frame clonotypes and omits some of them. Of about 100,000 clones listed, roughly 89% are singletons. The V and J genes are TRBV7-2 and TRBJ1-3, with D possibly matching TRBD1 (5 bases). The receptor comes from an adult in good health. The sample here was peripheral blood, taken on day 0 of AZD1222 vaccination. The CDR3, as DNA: TGTGCCAGCAGCCTATCGACAGCCACTGGAAACACCATATATTTT. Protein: CASSLSTATGNTIYF.